This T cell receptor (beta chain) was captured in a study of blood T cell repertoires in COVID-19. The wider study: Collection of acute and convalescent COVID-19 samples took place in the United States, Italy and Spain. Sources were T cells, B-cell-depleted T cells, or PBMCs; the material itself was cDNA or gDNA.

V was cut by 3 bases and J by 2 bases, with 15 bases left in between. The germline CDR1 and CDR2 sequences are MNHEY and SVGEGT. CDR3 length equals 16 residues. A few counts support this clone. Original analysis: From reference gene primer amplification, estimates of nucleated cell counts were derived. Assay: immunoSEQ multiplex PCR; the TCRdb copy retains only in-frame clones and omits some. V and J calls and clone size follow that table, whereas D and trimming were derived from the DNA. The table lists roughly 190,000 clones, approximately 87% of them singletons. What was sequenced was peripheral blood. The clonotype originates from a man aged 18-30 years with active or convalescent COVID-19. The chain joins TRBV6-2 or TRBV6-3 to TRBJ2-3; D is ambiguous. CDR3 residues: CASSYARTRSTDTQYF. CDR3 sequence (DNA): TGTGCCAGCAGTTATGCTCGAACTCGGTCCACAGATACGCAGTATTTT.